The TCR beta chain described here comes from a study of T cells in Graves' hyperthyroidism and ophthalmopathy. CDR1 is KGHSH and CDR2 is LQKENI in the germline V gene. V lost 2 bases and J 3 bases, leaving 11 bases between the germline ends. CDR3 size: 14 residues. About 9.4 ml fresh peripheral blood yielded the PBMCs. Amplified regions were TCR beta CDR3 sequences from RNA transcripts. With the HTBI primer set, the TCR CDR3 went through a first round of RT-PCR. Via MiXCR, TCRdb re-called the multiplex PCR reads, giving one row per CDR3 protein. Among about 610,000 distinct CDR3 sequences listed, 14% to 15% were seen once.

Sequencing was carried out using blood. The sequence was obtained from a woman between 40 and 55 years old with Graves' ophthalmopathy. This sequence joins TRBV18 and TRBJ2-7; D possibly corresponds to TRBD1 (5 bases). As DNA, the CDR3 is TGTGCCAGCTCACCAGACAGTGTCGACTACGAGCAGTACTTC. This sequence encodes CASSPDSVDYEQYF.